These 6 T cell receptor beta chains were sequenced from one sample in a study of T cells in Graves' hyperthyroidism and ophthalmopathy. Amplified regions were TCR beta CDR3 sequences from RNA transcripts. Carried out on the TCR CDR3, a first-round RT-PCR used the HTBI primer set. TCRdb analysed the multiplex PCR reads with MiXCR anew, one entry per CDR3 protein. Here the sample spans roughly 600,000 distinct CDR3 sequences, approximately 14% being singletons. The sequencing sample was made of blood. These TCRs come from a woman in her forties or fifties with Graves' ophthalmopathy.

This clonotype showed up many times. This chain uses TRBV30 with TRBJ2-7; no firm D call. This CDR3 is built from 12 residues. The germline CDR1 and CDR2 sequences are GTSNPN and SVGIG (reference sequence). The V end lost 0 bases, the J end lost 4 bases, and 7 bases lay between the germline ends. The DNA of the CDR3 is TGTGCCTGGAGTGTGAAACCTTACGAGCAGTACTTC. Its translation: CAWSVKPYEQYF.

The chain is built from TRBV6-1 and TRBJ2-4, with D hard to call. Germline V gene data show CDR1 as MNHNS and CDR2 as SASEGT. V gave up 0 bases and J gave up 0 bases, with 12 bases separating them. CDR3 length: 17 amino acids. DNA for the CDR3: TGTGCCAGCAGTGAAGCACTTCATTTACTAGCCAAAAACATTCAGTACTTC. It yields the protein CASSEALHLLAKNIQYF.

This chain links TRBV29-1 with TRBJ2-5; 7 bases map to TRBD2. The CDR3 contains 13 residues. The germline V gene encodes CDR1 SQVTM and CDR2 ANQGSEA. V lost 4 bases, J lost 5 bases, and 7 bases stayed unmatched. The CDR3 loop reads CSVGGLGGETQYF. CDR3 DNA: TGCAGCGTTGGAGGGTTGGGGGGGGAGACCCAGTACTTC. Full variable domain (missing parts from reference TRBV29-1 and TRBJ2-5): SAVISQKPSRDICQRGTSLTIQCQVDSQVTMMFWYRQQPGQSLTLIATANQGSEATYESGFVIDKFPISRPNLTFSTLTVSNMSPEDSSIYLCSVGGLGGETQYFGPGTRLLVL.

The table lists this clonotype with a few counts. It may be a read error: a sequence one base away is much more abundant. J is TRBJ1-1 and V is TRBV18; D is possibly TRBD1 (5 bases). The CDR3 runs to 13 residues. The germline gives CDR1 KGHSH, CDR2 LQKENI. The chain's CDR3 is CASSGGRNTETFF. The CDR3 region has the DNA TGTGCCAGCTCTGGGGGTCGTAACACTGAAACTTTCTTT.

This clonotype was observed a few times. Possible read error: a much larger clone is one base away. The chain carries TRBV7-9 and TRBJ2-7; 8 bases map to TRBD1. The junction had 9 bases not matched to a gene; V was cut back by 5 bases and J by 6 bases. The CDR3 is made up of 14 amino acids. Per the germline V gene, CDR1 is SEHNR and CDR2 is FQNEAQ (reference sequence). CDR3 amino acids: CASSLRKTGVEQYF. CDR3 DNA: TGTGCCAGCAGCCTTAGAAAGACAGGGGTCGAGCAGTACTTC.

This clonotype was seen many times. This chain uses TRBV3-1 with TRBJ2-3, with 10 nucleotides matching TRBD2. Trimming cost V 0 bases and J 2 bases; bases outside gene matches: 5. Looked up from germline, CDR1 is LGHDT and CDR2 is YNNKEL (reference sequence). The CDR3 has 17 amino acids. CDR3 protein: CASSQDFLAGATDTQYF. The CDR3 DNA sequence: TGTGCCAGCAGCCAAGATTTCCTAGCGGGAGCCACAGATACGCAGTATTTT.